This is a list of T cell receptor beta chains from one sample in a study of CD8+CD57+ T cells in acquired aplastic anemia. TCRdb ran MiXCR on the reads and lists one entry per CDR3 protein. The sample includes about 180,000 distinct CDR3 sequences, 55% to 65% seen only once; the top ten take about 42%. The specimen sequenced was sorted CD4+, CD8+, or CD8+CD57+ T cells (not recorded which) from PBMCs. Source of these receptors: a human donor with aplastic anemia. Each CDR3 is given with its conserved first and last residue. D genes are given only for firm matches. Not every row has a clone size; where given, it reads once, few, many or a size class.

CDR3 | DNA | D | V | size | J
CASSREWGADTQYF | TGTGCCAGCAGCCGGGAGTGGGGGGCAGATACGCAGTATTTT | . | TRBV7-3 | . | TRBJ2-3
CASRRGTTDTQYF | TGTGCCAGCAGGCGGGGGACCACAGATACGCAGTATTTT | TRBD2 | TRBV7-9 | few | TRBJ2-3
CASSFQRQLMVNTEAFF | TGTGCCAGCAGCTTCCAACGGCAGCTTATGGTGAACACTGAAGCTTTCTTT | . | TRBV7-9 | . | TRBJ1-1
CSASDLDREVNQPQHF | TGCAGTGCTAGCGACCTAGACAGGGAGGTAAATCAGCCCCAGCATTTT | TRBD1 | TRBV20-1 | . | TRBJ1-5
CSAFLGGQGDSPLHF | TGCAGTGCTTTTTTAGGGGGACAGGGTGATTCACCCCTCCACTTT | TRBD1 | TRBV20-1 | . | TRBJ1-6
CASSPFDTGTEAFF | TGCGCCAGCAGTCCATTCGACACAGGCACTGAAGCTTTCTTT | . | TRBV5-1 | . | TRBJ1-1
CASSYGTSGGGRQETQYF | TGTGCCAGCAGCTACGGGACTAGCGGGGGAGGTAGGCAAGAGACCCAGTACTTC | TRBD2 | TRBV7-9 | . | TRBJ2-5
CASTKERGDLYGYTF | TGTGCCAGCACAAAAGAGAGGGGGGACCTCTATGGCTACACCTTC | . | TRBV7-8 | few | TRBJ1-2
CARRDTASPQHF | TGTGCCAGGAGAGACACGGCCTCCCCCCAGCATTTT | . | TRBV24-1 | few | TRBJ1-5
CASSYSYREVFPTEAFF | TGTGCCAGCAGTTACTCATACAGGGAAGTTTTCCCCACTGAAGCTTTCTTT | . | TRBV6-7 | . | TRBJ1-1
CATSSYFYEQYF | TGTGCCACCAGCAGCTACTTCTACGAGCAGTACTTC | . | TRBV15 | . | TRBJ2-7
CASSPGTEGNTIYF | TGCGCCAGCAGCCCGGGGACAGAAGGAAACACCATATATTTT | TRBD1 | TRBV5-1 | . | TRBJ1-3
CASYPGGGFPHEQYF | TGTGCCAGTTATCCCGGAGGTGGTTTTCCTCACGAGCAGTACTTC | . | TRBV2 | . | TRBJ2-7
CASSSDRGLGNEKLFF | TGTGCCAGCAGCTCGGACAGGGGGCTGGGTAATGAAAAACTGTTTTTT | TRBD1 | TRBV11-2 | . | TRBJ1-4
CASSLVTDTQYF | TGCGCCAGCAGCTTAGTTACAGATACGCAGTATTTT | . | TRBV5-1 | many | TRBJ2-3
CASSTTQGSNQPQHF | TGTGCCAGTAGTACCACACAGGGGAGCAATCAGCCCCAGCATTTT | TRBD1 | TRBV19 | . | TRBJ1-5
CATSVGQDTDTQYF | TGTGCCACCAGTGTCGGACAGGACACAGATACGCAGTATTTT | TRBD1 | TRBV24-1 | . | TRBJ2-3
CASSSQALQPQHF | TGTGCCAGCAGTTCCCAGGCTCTACAGCCCCAGCATTTT | . | TRBV6-9 | . | TRBJ1-5
CSVLTGTLGYEQYF | TGCAGCGTTCTGACAGGTACCCTAGGGTACGAGCAGTACTTC | . | TRBV29-1 | . | TRBJ2-7
CASSEVLAGAGELFF | TGTGCCAGCAGCGAGGTTTTAGCGGGAGCGGGGGAGCTGTTTTTT | TRBD2 | TRBV11-3 | once | TRBJ2-2
CASSETGDNEQFF | TGTGCCAGCAGTGAAACGGGGGACAATGAGCAGTTCTTC | . | TRBV25-1 | . | TRBJ2-1
CSAPTGQGAPWNQPQHF | TGCAGTGCTCCAACGGGACAGGGGGCCCCATGGAATCAGCCCCAGCATTTT | TRBD1 | TRBV20-1 | many | TRBJ1-5
CASSIRDTNTEAFF | TGTGCCAGTAGTATACGGGACACGAACACTGAAGCTTTCTTT | . | TRBV19 | . | TRBJ1-1
CASSEYTNEQFF | TGTGCCAGCAGTGAATATACCAATGAGCAGTTCTTC | . | TRBV2 | once | TRBJ2-1
CASSGLLPGELFF | TGTGCCAGCAGTGGACTTTTGCCCGGGGAGCTGTTTTTT | . | TRBV2 | . | TRBJ2-2
CSVEDLSGGTEAFF | TGCAGCGTTGAAGATCTCTCGGGCGGCACTGAAGCTTTCTTT | . | TRBV29-1 | . | TRBJ1-1
CATSGVQIAKNIQYF | TGTGCCACCAGCGGGGTCCAGATAGCCAAAAACATTCAGTACTTC | . | TRBV15 | . | TRBJ2-4
CATSDPKTTDTQYF | TGTGCCACCAGTGACCCTAAAACGACAGATACGCAGTATTTT | . | TRBV24-1 | . | TRBJ2-3
CASSYDRNTEAFF | TGTGCCAGCAGCTACGACCGGAACACTGAAGCTTTCTTT | . | TRBV7-3 | . | TRBJ1-1
CASSPHRAQETQYF | TGTGCCAGCAGCCCTCACAGAGCCCAAGAGACCCAGTACTTC | . | TRBV7-6 | . | TRBJ2-5
CISDGSYGYTF | TGCATCTCCGACGGATCCTATGGCTACACCTTC | . | TRBV20-1 | . | TRBJ1-2
CATTEGQGSTDTQYF | TGTGCCACCACCGAGGGACAGGGGAGCACAGATACGCAGTATTTT | TRBD1 | TRBV10-3 | few | TRBJ2-3
CASSQLREGLWTEAFF | TGCGCCAGCAGCCAACTACGGGAGGGTTTGTGGACTGAAGCTTTCTTT | . | TRBV4-1 | . | TRBJ1-1
CASSLTPVGQGLEAFF | TGTGCCAGCAGCTTAACGCCGGTGGGACAGGGCCTTGAAGCTTTCTTT | TRBD1 | TRBV7-3 | . | TRBJ1-1
CASSRTSDLETQYF | TGTGCCAGCAGCCGAACTAGCGATCTAGAGACCCAGTACTTC | TRBD2 | TRBV7-9 | . | TRBJ2-5
CASGDGILDTQYF | TGTGCTAGTGGTGACGGGATTTTAGATACGCAGTATTTT | . | TRBV12-5 | . | TRBJ2-3
CASSLGGGAPNQPQHF | TGTGCCAGCAGCTTGGGGGGTGGGGCGCCGAATCAGCCCCAGCATTTT | . | TRBV5-6 | . | TRBJ1-5
CASSQGQGNEQFF | TGTGCCAGCAGCCAGGGACAGGGCAATGAGCAGTTCTTC | TRBD1 | TRBV7-9 | many | TRBJ2-1
CASSMLAGSYNEQFF | TGTGCCAGTAGTATGCTAGCGGGCTCCTACAATGAGCAGTTCTTC | TRBD2 | TRBV19 | many | TRBJ2-1
CASSQQGAVGELFF | TGTGCCAGCAGTCAACAGGGGGCGGTGGGGGAGCTGTTTTTT | TRBD1 | TRBV2 | . | TRBJ2-2
CASSSPGQGREKLFF | TGTGCCAGCAGCTCCCCTGGACAGGGTAGGGAAAAACTGTTTTTT | TRBD1 | TRBV5-4 | many | TRBJ1-4
CSARPRGRVVGYTF | TGCAGTGCTAGACCCAGAGGTAGGGTCGTCGGCTACACCTTC | . | TRBV20-1 | . | TRBJ1-2
CASSLEALGGYTF | TGTGCCAGCAGTTTAGAAGCGTTGGGGGGCTACACCTTC | . | TRBV12-3/TRBV12-4 | . | TRBJ1-2
CASSVSRTVGGSSYNEQYF | TGTGCCAGCAGCGTATCAAGGACAGTAGGGGGGAGCTCCTACAATGAGCAGTATTTT | . | TRBV9 | . | TRBJ2-3
CATSAPGANVLTF | TGTGCCACCAGTGCCCCTGGGGCCAACGTCCTGACTTTC | . | TRBV24-1 | . | TRBJ2-6
CASSQVGVKSYGYTF | TGTGCCAGCAGCCAAGTAGGGGTGAAAAGCTATGGCTACACCTTC | . | TRBV4-2 | many | TRBJ1-2
CASSFRTGNEQYF | TGTGCCAGCAGCTTCCGGACAGGGAACGAGCAGTACTTC | TRBD1 | TRBV7-2 | . | TRBJ2-7
CASSYDRVSYEQYF | TGTGCCAGCAGTTACGACAGGGTCTCCTACGAGCAGTACTTC | TRBD1 | TRBV6-1 | . | TRBJ2-7
CASRAQGFNSPLHF | TGTGCCAGCAGGGCACAGGGCTTTAATTCACCCCTCCACTTT | . | TRBV2 | . | TRBJ1-6
CASSLGRVPSYNSPLHF | TGTGCCAGCAGCTTGGGCAGGGTCCCCTCCTATAATTCACCCCTCCACTTT | . | TRBV5-8 | . | TRBJ1-6
CASSQSRDRVYEQFF | TGCGCCAGCAGCCAGTCCCGGGACAGGGTCTATGAGCAGTTCTTC | TRBD1 | TRBV4-1 | many | TRBJ2-1